This T cell receptor beta chain emerged from a study of cytomegalovirus exposure and HLA in healthy donors (TCRdb year 2017). Regarding the complete study: In an earlier analysis of some 550 of the donors, approximately 260 Gb of sequence data and roughly 100 million unique TCR beta sequences from about 179 million T cells were reported. Around 300 gigabases of sequencing data and approximately 93 million unique TCR sequences were included in an early release covering around 600 HLA-typed donors. Among the roughly 390 genotyped donors, 75% to 90% belonged to the genetic ancestry cluster associated with self-reported Caucasian donors. The study aimed to test whether signatures of past pathogen exposure could be identified by cataloging public T cell receptors. Using immunosequencing, the study profiled T cell repertoires from about 650 subjects and related those repertoires to cytomegalovirus serostatus. Along with the approximately 700-subject first cohort, a separate validation cohort of about 110 different subjects was used. The study combined high-throughput TCR immunosequencing, statistical association of individual TCRs with disease status, and machine learning to predict cytomegalovirus infection status. In a later analysis, previously published TCR beta repertoires from fewer than 750 donors were re-analyzed and high-resolution HLA genotyping was added so that TCR occurrence patterns could be studied. Rather than drawing on any new phenotypic data, the later analysis identified candidate immune exposures from TCR beta sequences and the way those sequences occurred across donors. In an earlier analysis of roughly 580 of the donors, high-throughput TCR beta sequencing was used to judge whether each TCR beta V gene segment behaved as functional or pseudogenic. Donor age, sex, ethnicity and CMV serostatus were collected together with the repertoire data. Genome-wide SNP genotypes for about 65% of the roughly 670 donors were used in a later genetic analysis, which treated that subset as a discovery cohort. Every repertoire in the discovery cohort had been generated on one and the same sequencing platform. HLA typing included class I and class II loci at four-digit resolution. The number of typed donors differed by locus: about 620-640 for A, B, C, DRB1 and DQB1; approximately 520 for DQA1; 606 for DPA1; and some 450 for DPB1. Roughly 5 DR-DQ haplotypes were handled as single units for association and clustering because linkage in the cohort was strong. On average, roughly 240,000 unique TCR beta nucleotide sequences were sequenced per donor among a few hundred genotyped donors of the cohort, with approximately 18% of those sequences being non-productive.

The library was prepared using the immunoSEQ multiplex PCR assay. For the multiplex PCR, a mixture combining 60 forward primers for TCR Vbeta segments and 13 reverse primers for TCR Jbeta segments was used. A multiplex PCR assay on genomic DNA amplified the CDR3 region of rearranged TCR beta genes. Amplified TCR beta libraries were sequenced as 87-base-pair reads on the Illumina HiSeq System. The study's processing was this. Across the 500 to 750 repertoires, a later analysis counted approximately 75 million unique TCR beta chains, roughly 11 million of which were shared by at least two donors. Raw reads were error-corrected and collapsed into unique sequences with a nearest-neighbor algorithm that merged closely related sequences to remove PCR and sequencing errors. CDR3 sequences were aligned to IMGT reference sequences to assign V, D and J gene segments. For a sequence to be retained, a match of at least six nucleotides was required to both a V gene segment and a J gene segment. A rearrangement counted as productive if the CDR3 had no stop codons and remained in frame with V and J, and every other rearrangement counted as non-productive. Following IMGT convention, CDR3 was defined as the stretch from the second conserved V-encoded cysteine to the conserved J-encoded phenylalanine. Sequences without an unambiguous match to a single V gene segment were excluded from the earlier analysis of about 640 of the donors. An earlier analysis of 587 of the donors called V segments functional above 56.7% productive rearrangements and segregating when the between-donor standard deviation exceeded 5%. To diagnose cytomegalovirus status from the catalog of TCR beta chain sequences, a statistical classification framework was built. A later analysis assigned V and J genes by comparing TCR nucleotide sequences with IMGT/GENE-DB human TR gene sequences. In a later analysis, CDR3 sequences and most-parsimonious VDJ recombination scenarios were assigned using the TCRdist pipeline. In a later analysis, every TCR beta chain was defined by the combination of its CDR3 amino acid sequence and its V-gene family, and reads without a unique V-gene family were dropped. As a way to deal with suspected cross-contamination and a sequencing artifact, a later analysis dropped roughly 620 nucleotide sequences that were highly shared and had low generation probability. In a later analysis, a clonal expansion index for each public chain was calculated from normalized within-repertoire ranks of inferred template counts. Generation probabilities in a later analysis came from a VDJ recombination model fitted to out-of-frame rearrangements, and those results were checked against IGoR. A later analysis scored TCR-TCR, TCR-HLA and TCR-CMV co-occurrence with hypergeometric tests, applying a repertoire-size bias correction to TCR pairs. A later analysis estimated false discovery rates by permuting HLA or CMV assignments 20 times. A later analysis grouped co-occurring TCRs with DBSCAN, adding TCRdist sequence similarity when clustering within HLA-allele-positive subsets. Repertoires with fewer than 30,000 or more than 120,000 public chains were left out of co-occurrence clustering, as were four to six repertoires with anomalous nucleotide sharing. Held by TCRdb, this immuneACCESS table contains in-frame sequences only and omits some clones. Under half of the omission traces to an unresolved V gene where checked; the cause of the rest is unknown. That table gives V, J and clone size, and the DNA gave D and trimming. Recorded for this sample are 150,000 to 200,000 clones; approximately 85% of them occurred a single time. 1.5% to 2% of the sample lies in the top ten.

Concerning this clone: Which antigen it targets is not known. No base quality information exists; no much larger clone differs at one position.

Spanning cysteine to phenylalanine, the CDR3 consists of 15 amino acids. The read is trimmed to its CDR3 DNA, 45 bases read in frame from base 1. The germline V gene provides CDR1 MGHRA and CDR2 YSYEKL. Trimming removed 2 bases from V and 9 bases from J, leaving 17 bases between the germline ends. The study at large found these results: Because the 87-base-pair reads could not distinguish some IMGT-functional V segments, including TRBV6-2 and TRBV6-3, those segments were excluded. A later genetic analysis associated a missense DCLRE1C variant with V-gene and J-gene trimming of TCR beta chains, and an independent cohort replicated the association. Assigning TCR associations to individual alleles was difficult when HLA alleles, especially DR and DQ, strongly co-occurred. Roughly uniform sequencing depth across donors was assumed in presence/absence analyses, although this assumption may not hold. Correlated functional status among segregating V segments might reflect linkage disequilibrium, but an unknown experimental factor could not be ruled out. Because counts were too low, about 18 rarely observed V segments, including chromosome 9 orphons, were excluded from the earlier analysis of several hundred of the donors. The classifier was reported to diagnose cytomegalovirus status with high specificity and sensitivity in both the original and validation cohorts. Specific HLA alleles were associated with over 15,000 TCR beta sequences at a false discovery rate of 0.05 in a later analysis. Most TCR sequences were seen in very few donors, while some public TCRs were found in many individuals. A later genetic analysis reported fewer N-insertions in productive TCRs among donors in an Asian-associated ancestry cluster than the roughly 720-donor mean. A further reported finding was that TCR beta sequences accurately predicted the HLA-A and HLA-B alleles for most subjects in the first cohort. A later analysis found that HLA-associated TCR beta chains were more clonally expanded and had lower generation probabilities than equally common non-associated chains. The sequencing pipeline was judged likely to have produced a cluster of highly shared sequence variants as a technical artifact. The authors suggested that the approach could potentially be generalized to other disease states and immunological phenotypes. The only immune exposure information available for the cohort was CMV serostatus. An earlier analysis of 450 to 750 of the donors showed that most TCR beta V segments appeared in productive rearrangements either about 87% or about 30% of the time, which broadly matched IMGT annotations. According to a later analysis, parvovirus B19, influenza, CMV and Epstein-Barr virus appeared linked to several top co-occurrence clusters. HLA typing was unavailable for some donors at each locus, so association tests used only the typed subset. Only TCR beta chains were sequenced in this cohort, and the absence of alpha or paired-chain data limited detectable features. In vitro tests confirmed that a few of the cytomegalovirus-associated TCR beta chains recognize cytomegalovirus antigens. A later analysis found that most CMV-associated TCR beta chains appeared HLA-restricted, with HLA associations seemingly driven largely by CMV exposure. A later analysis found that TCR association rates varied across HLA loci, with DRB1 alleles showing the most associated TCRs and HLA-C alleles the fewest. A total of 150 or so TCR beta chains were listed by the study as associated with cytomegalovirus.

The cohort was made up of roughly 670 healthy bone marrow donors. At the time of sampling, all cohort members were nominally healthy, though unrecorded immune exposures were likely present. The donor tested CMV seronegative, placing the donor among the roughly 400 seronegative members of the cohort. Each donor provided a peripheral blood sample, and peripheral blood mononuclear cells were used for TCR beta sequencing. Genomic DNA was extracted from the blood cell samples with the Qiagen DNeasy Blood Extraction Kit. In this chain, TRBV4-1 is recombined with TRBJ2-1, and TRBD1 may be the D gene, going by 7 matching bases. This TCR came from a young man in good health and CMV-seronegative. The specimen sequenced was PBMCs. The DNA sequence is TGCGCCAGCAGCCAACCCCGACAGGGACTGGGTGAGCAGTTCTTC. Its product reads: CASSQPRQGLGEQFF.